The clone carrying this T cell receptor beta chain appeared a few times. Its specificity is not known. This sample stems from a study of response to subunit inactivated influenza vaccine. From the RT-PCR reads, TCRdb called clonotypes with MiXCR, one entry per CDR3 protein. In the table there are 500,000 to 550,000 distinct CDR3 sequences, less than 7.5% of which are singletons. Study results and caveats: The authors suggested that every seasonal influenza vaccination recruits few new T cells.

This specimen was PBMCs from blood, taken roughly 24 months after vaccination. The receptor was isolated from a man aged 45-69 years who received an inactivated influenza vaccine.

Written as DNA, the CDR3 is TGTGCCAGCAAGAAAGGGACATCGAACACTGAAGCTTTCTTT. This sequence encodes CASKKGTSNTEAFF. The V and J genes are TRBV2 and TRBJ1-1; tentatively, D is TRBD1 (6 bases). The CDR3 runs to 14 residues. Germline loops: CDR1 SNHLY, CDR2 FYNNEI. V gave up 7 bases and J gave up 1 base, with 13 bases separating them.